This T cell receptor (beta chain) was sequenced for a study of early T cells in non-severe SARS-CoV-2 infection. CDR1 is KGHSH and CDR2 is LQKENI in the germline V gene. V lost 3 bases and J lost 0, with 12 bases in between. CDR3 length: 16 amino acids. Overall study results and limits: In VDJdb matching, anti-spike CD8 responses were favored while private and CD4 specificities went missing.

This clonotype was recorded a few times. Its antigen is undetermined. Individual cDNA molecules each received unique molecular identifiers attached to them. TCRdb passed the 5' RACE reads through MiXCR, listing each CDR3 protein once. There are around 80,000 distinct CDR3 sequences in the sample; about 12% occur only once, and around 6% lies in the top ten. This TCR derives from an adult who was a healthcare worker with PCR-confirmed SARS-CoV-2 infection or an uninfected control (not recorded which). The chain uses TRBV18 and TRBJ2-4, with a tentative D call TRBD1 (6 bases). Input material: whole blood. CDR3 region: CASSPYGTLAKNIQYF. The DNA of the CDR3 is TGTGCCAGCTCACCCTACGGGACATTAGCCAAAAACATTCAGTACTTC.